This passage covers 10 T cell receptor beta chains from one sample sequenced in a study of blood T cell repertoires in COVID-19. The assay was immunoSEQ multiplex PCR, and TCRdb's table has in-frame clones only and misses some. In the table there are 120,000 or so clones, roughly four fifths of which are singletons. The sample taken for sequencing was peripheral blood. The receptors shown here come from a man aged 55 to 70 with acute or convalescent COVID-19.

This clone occurred a few times. This chain connects TRBV6-1 to TRBJ1-2; the D gene is possibly TRBD1 (5 bases). Between the trimmed V and J ends, which lost 1 base and 8 bases, there was a span of 14 bases. This CDR3 is built from 14 residues. In germline, CDR1 is MNHNS, CDR2 SASEGT. DNA for the CDR3: TGTGCCAGCAGTGAAGTAGGGGCTGTTAACGGCTACACCTTC. Translating gives CASSEVGAVNGYTF.

The chain employs TRBV5-4 and TRBJ2-1; 7 positions agree with TRBD2. Germline assignment: CDR1 SGHNT and CDR2 YYREEE (reference sequence). The CDR3 runs to 15 residues. Trimming removed 4 bases from V and 6 bases from J; junction bases left unmatched: 10. CDR3 residues: CASSRTSERGNEQFF. The CDR3 DNA reads as TGTGCCAGCAGCAGAACTAGCGAACGGGGCAATGAGCAGTTCTTC.

The rearrangement links TRBV15 to TRBJ2-7, with 8 positions matching TRBD1. This CDR3 has 15 residues. Germline trimming cut 5 bases from V and 3 bases from J; bases unmatched to any gene: 9. Germline CDR1 is LNHNV and CDR2 is YYDKDF (reference sequence). The DNA for the CDR3 is TGTGCCACCAGCGGACAGGGTTCCCCCCTCTACGAGCAGTACTTC. Encoded protein: CATSGQGSPLYEQYF.

The chain joins TRBV7-7 to TRBJ2-1, with no clear D. The CDR3 loop spans 15 amino acids. Trimming left V 1 base short and J 8 bases short, with 15 bases between. Germline CDR1 is SSHAT and CDR2 is FNYEAQ (reference sequence). CDR3 sequence (DNA): TGTGCCAGCAGCTTAGATACTTTTGCTAGAGATGAGCAGTTCTTC. Amino acid sequence: CASSLDTFARDEQFF.

The chain is built from TRBV15 and TRBJ2-7, with D unresolved. CDR1 and CDR2 (germline): LNHNV, YYDKDF (reference sequence). This CDR3 contains 15 residues. V lost 0 bases and J 3 bases, leaving 12 bases between the germline ends. The CDR3 spells CATSRDLTINYEQYF. The DNA for the CDR3 is TGTGCCACCAGCAGAGATCTGACAATCAACTACGAGCAGTACTTC.

The chain couples TRBV13 to TRBJ2-2; TRBD1 aligns across 8 bases. In germline, CDR1 is PRHDT, CDR2 FYEKMQ (reference sequence). The CDR3 runs to 17 residues. V trimming: 5 bases; J trimming: 5 bases; junction bases outside the gene matches: 13. CDR3 protein: CASSAVQGVSGTGELFF. The DNA of the CDR3 is TGTGCCAGCAGCGCTGTACAGGGGGTGAGTGGTACCGGGGAGCTGTTTTTT.

The gene calls are TRBV11-3 and TRBJ1-1; a possible D gene is TRBD1 (6 bases). V was cut by 5 bases and J by 1 base, with 17 bases left in between. Germline loops: CDR1 SGHNT, CDR2 YENEEA. The CDR3 extends over 16 amino acids. CDR3 bases: TGTGCCAGCAGCAAAAGGGGGTGGAGAGGGAACACTGAAGCTTTCTTT. Translated: CASSKRGWRGNTEAFF.

The gene calls are TRBV5-6 and TRBJ1-2; the D gene is possibly TRBD1 (5 bases). V was pared by 0 bases and J by 4 bases, with 16 bases between. The germline gives CDR1 SGHDT, CDR2 YYEEEE. The CDR3 extends over 16 amino acids. CDR3 loop: CASSLVGQGNPYGYTF. The CDR3 coding sequence is TGTGCCAGCAGCTTGGTCGGGCAGGGCAACCCCTATGGCTACACCTTC.

J is TRBJ1-6 and V is TRBV19; D is unresolved. The germline V gene has CDR1 LNHDA and CDR2 SQIVND (reference sequence). Trimming pared 6 bases from V and 0 bases from J, leaving 9 bases between. CDR3 size: 15 residues. The CDR3 DNA reads TGTGCCAGTAGGTCGAGTCCCTCCTATAATTCACCCCTCCACTTT. This codes for CASRSSPSYNSPLHF.

This clone appeared a few times. The genes are TRBV6-5 and TRBJ2-1; D gene unclear. Germline V gives CDR1 MNHEY, CDR2 SVGAGI. The CDR3 runs to 16 residues. V was pared by 2 bases and J by 4 bases, with 15 bases between. Here the CDR3 DNA reads TGTGCCAGCAGTTACAGGTTCGAGACTCCTTACAATGAGCAGTTCTTC. Amino acid sequence: CASSYRFETPYNEQFF.